These T cell receptor beta chains were read from a single sample in a study of blood T cell repertoires in COVID-19. Some clones are missing from TCRdb's copy, which holds only in-frame ones; the method was immunoSEQ multiplex PCR. The sample carries roughly 190,000 clones, 85% to 90% recorded once. Sequencing input: peripheral blood. The receptor set was obtained from a man aged 18 to 29 with active or convalescent COVID-19. Both conserved end residues are part of each CDR3. Fields, in order: clone size, CDR3 length, J gene, V gene, D gene, CDR3 DNA, CDR3 protein. D genes are given only for firm matches. A row's size may be missing; if present it is once, few, many or a size class.

>NA|14|TRBJ1-1|TRBV19|NA
TGTGCCAGTGGGTGGGAGGTAGCGAACACTGAAGCTTTCTTT
CASGWEVANTEAFF
>NA|14|TRBJ1-2|TRBV11-2|TRBD1
TGTGCCAGCAGCCGTCCAGACAGGGCCGGTGGCTACACCTTC
CASSRPDRAGGYTF
>once|14|TRBJ2-1|TRBV12-5|TRBD2
TGTGCTAGTGGGTTCGGCGGGAGTACGAATGAGCAGTTCTTC
CASGFGGSTNEQFF
>NA|14|TRBJ1-1|TRBV7-9|TRBD1
TGTGCCAGCAGTATCAGGGGGCGAAACACTGAAGCTTTCTTT
CASSIRGRNTEAFF
>NA|12|TRBJ1-6|TRBV14|NA
TGTGCCAGCAGCCCTATGTACGAACCCCTCCACTTT
CASSPMYEPLHF
>once|13|TRBJ1-1|TRBV5-6|NA
TGTGCCAGCAGCGACGATAAGGGGACTGAAGCTTTCTTT
CASSDDKGTEAFF
>NA|15|TRBJ1-1|TRBV29-1|TRBD1
TGCAGCGTTGAAGGGGACAGGGGGGAGAACACTGAAGCTTTCTTT
CSVEGDRGENTEAFF
>once|14|TRBJ1-1|TRBV11-2|NA
TGTGCCAGCAGCTTAGATGTCGTTGGGGCTCCAGCAATCTTT
CASSLDVVGAPAIF
>NA|16|TRBJ1-1|TRBV6-5|TRBD1
TGTGCCAGCAGTTACTCGCCTACGACAGGGTCCACTGAAGCTTTCTTT
CASSYSPTTGSTEAFF
>NA|14|TRBJ2-1|TRBV24-1|TRBD1
TGTGCCACCAGTGGGGACAGGGGGGACAATGAGCAGTTCTTC
CATSGDRGDNEQFF
>NA|15|TRBJ1-4|TRBV30|NA
TGTGCCTGGAGTGTACCTACAGGAACTAATGAAAAACTGTTTTTT
CAWSVPTGTNEKLFF
>NA|13|TRBJ2-5|TRBV7-7|TRBD1
TGTGCTAGCAGCGTAGACAGGGGTGAGACCCAGTACTTC
CASSVDRGETQYF
>NA|16|TRBJ2-3|TRBV7-6|TRBD2
TGTGCCAGCAGCTTAGAAGGTAGCGGGAGCGTAAATACGCAGTATTTT
CASSLEGSGSVNTQYF
>NA|18|TRBJ2-1|TRBV12-5|TRBD2
TGTGCTAGTGGTTTGGTATCGGGGCGGGAGGACTCCTACAATGAGCAGTTCTTC
CASGLVSGREDSYNEQFF
>NA|14|TRBJ2-5|TRBV18|NA
TGTGCCAGCTCACCACCGACTAGATCAGAGACCCAGTACTTC
CASSPPTRSETQYF
>NA|15|TRBJ1-2|TRBV11-2|NA
TGTGCCAGCAGCTCCCCCCGTGCAGGGGAGAGTGGCTACACCTTC
CASSSPRAGESGYTF
>NA|13|TRBJ2-1|TRBV24-1|NA
TGTGCCACCAGTGATTCGAGCGGGAATGAGCAGTTCTTC
CATSDSSGNEQFF
>NA|15|TRBJ2-7|TRBV5-1|TRBD2
TGCGCCAGCAGCGATTATAGCGGGAACCTCTACGAGCAGTACTTC
CASSDYSGNLYEQYF
>NA|13|TRBJ2-7|TRBV7-2|NA
TGTGCCAGCAGCTTAGCGAGTCGGTACGAGCAGTACTTC
CASSLASRYEQYF
>NA|14|TRBJ1-1|TRBV5-1|TRBD1
TGCGCCAGCAGCGGGGGACAGCCGAACACTGAAGCTTTCTTT
CASSGGQPNTEAFF
>once|13|TRBJ2-3|TRBV7-8|NA
TGTGCCAGCAGCTCGAGACAGGCCGATACGCAGTATTTT
CASSSRQADTQYF
>few|10|TRBJ1-5|TRBV20-1|NA
TGCAGTGCTAACTATCAGCCCCAGCATTTT
CSANYQPQHF
>NA|14|TRBJ1-1|TRBV6-6|NA
TGTGCCAGCCGAACAGCGGATCGGAACACTGAAGCTTTCTTT
CASRTADRNTEAFF
>few|15|TRBJ1-3|TRBV6-5|NA
TGTGCCAGCAGATCCACACCCGTCTCTGGAAACACCATATATTTT
CASRSTPVSGNTIYF
>NA|13|TRBJ2-1|TRBV12-3/TRBV12-4|TRBD2
TGTGCCAGCGGACTAGCGGACTACAATGAGCAGTTCTTC
CASGLADYNEQFF
>NA|14|TRBJ1-4|TRBV9|NA
TGTGCCAGCAGCGTAGGAGGGATTAATGAAAAACTGTTTTTT
CASSVGGINEKLFF
>NA|13|TRBJ2-1|TRBV7-2|TRBD2
TGTGCCAGTACCCGCGGCGGGGGTGGGGAGCAGTTCTTC
CASTRGGGGEQFF
>NA|13|TRBJ2-3|TRBV24-1|NA
TGTGCCACCAGTTGGGCCGCGGGAGATACGCAGTATTTT
CATSWAAGDTQYF